This TCR beta chain was obtained from a study of blood T cell repertoires in COVID-19. On the study more broadly: The United States, Italy and Spain provided the acute and convalescent COVID-19 samples. T cells, B-cell-depleted T cells, or PBMCs provided the cDNA or gDNA that served as material.

The table came from immunoSEQ multiplex PCR; TCRdb's copy has only in-frame clones and leaves some out. This table has roughly 110,000 clones, more than 80% appearing once. This CDR3 is 11 amino acids long. Germline V gene data show CDR1 as SNHLY and CDR2 as FYNNEI. The germline V and J ends were trimmed by 8 bases and 4 bases, with 9 bases remaining between them. The material sequenced was peripheral blood. The chain has TRBV2 and TRBJ2-7; D remains unclear. The clonotype was recovered from a woman aged 45-60 years with acute or convalescent COVID-19. CDR3 sequence reads: CASSYLYEQYF. The CDR3 nucleotides read TGTGCCAGCTCATACCTATACGAGCAGTACTTC.